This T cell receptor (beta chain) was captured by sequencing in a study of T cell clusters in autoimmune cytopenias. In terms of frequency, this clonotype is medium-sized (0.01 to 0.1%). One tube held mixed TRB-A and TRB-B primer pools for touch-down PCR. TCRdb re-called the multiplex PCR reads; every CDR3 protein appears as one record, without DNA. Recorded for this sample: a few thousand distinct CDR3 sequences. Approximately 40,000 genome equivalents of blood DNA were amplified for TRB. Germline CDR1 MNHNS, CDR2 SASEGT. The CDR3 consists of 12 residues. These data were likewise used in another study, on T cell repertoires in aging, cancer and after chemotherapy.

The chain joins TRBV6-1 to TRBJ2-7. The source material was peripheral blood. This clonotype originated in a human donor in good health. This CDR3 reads CASNRHPYEQYF.